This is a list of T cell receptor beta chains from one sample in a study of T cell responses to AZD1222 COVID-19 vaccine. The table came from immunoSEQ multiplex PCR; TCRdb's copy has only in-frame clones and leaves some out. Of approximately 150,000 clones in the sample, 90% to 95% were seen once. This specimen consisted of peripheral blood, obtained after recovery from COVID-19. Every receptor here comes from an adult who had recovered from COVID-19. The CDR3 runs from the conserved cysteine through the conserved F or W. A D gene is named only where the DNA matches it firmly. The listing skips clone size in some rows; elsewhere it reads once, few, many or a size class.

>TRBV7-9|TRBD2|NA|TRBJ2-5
TGTGCCAGCAGCTCCCCTCTAGCGGGAGTTCAAGAGACCCAGTACTTC
CASSSPLAGVQETQYF
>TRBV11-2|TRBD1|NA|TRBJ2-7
TGTGCCAGCAGCCCTCGGACAGGGGGTAACGAGCAGTACTTC
CASSPRTGGNEQYF
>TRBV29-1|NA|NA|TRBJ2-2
TGCAGCGTTCGGCTAGTAGACACCGGGGAGCTGTTTTTT
CSVRLVDTGELFF
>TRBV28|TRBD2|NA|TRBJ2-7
TGTGCCAGTGGGACTAGCGGGCACTACGAGCAGTACTTC
CASGTSGHYEQYF
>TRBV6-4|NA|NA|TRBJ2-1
TGTGCCAGCAGTGACTCCAATACCAACTACAATGAGCAGTTCTTC
CASSDSNTNYNEQFF
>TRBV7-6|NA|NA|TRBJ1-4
TGTGCCAGCAGCCCGAGGGGTGGGAGAACTAATGAAAAACTGTTTTTT
CASSPRGGRTNEKLFF
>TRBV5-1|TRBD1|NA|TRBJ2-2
TGCGCCAGCAGCTTCCGACAGGGAATCACCGGGGAGCTGTTTTTT
CASSFRQGITGELFF
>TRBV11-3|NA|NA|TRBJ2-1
TGTGCCAGCAGCTACACCCATGGGGGTGAGCAGTTCTTC
CASSYTHGGEQFF
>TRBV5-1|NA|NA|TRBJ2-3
TGCGCCAGCAGCTTGGGTGGCCTGGGAAGCACAGATACGCAGTATTTT
CASSLGGLGSTDTQYF
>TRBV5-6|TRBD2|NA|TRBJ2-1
TGTGCCAGCAGCTTGGCGACCCAGCGGGAGGCGGGGTTGGTGCAGTTCTTC
CASSLATQREAGLVQFF
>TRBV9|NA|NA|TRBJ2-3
TGTGCCAGCAGCGCAAACACCAATACGCAGTATTTT
CASSANTNTQYF
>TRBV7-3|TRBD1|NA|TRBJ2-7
TGTGCCAGCAGCTTAGGGGGACAGGGCCCCCTCTACGAGCAGTACTTC
CASSLGGQGPLYEQYF
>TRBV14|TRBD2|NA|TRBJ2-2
TGTGCCAGCAGCCATAGAGCGGGAGTGGGCGGGGAGCTGTTTTTT
CASSHRAGVGGELFF
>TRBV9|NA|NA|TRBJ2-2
TGTGCCAGCAGCCCCCACGTGGGACAGAACACCGGGGAGCTGTTTTTT
CASSPHVGQNTGELFF
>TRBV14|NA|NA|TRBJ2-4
TGTGCCAGCAGCCAAGGGACAGCAAACATTCAGTACTTC
CASSQGTANIQYF
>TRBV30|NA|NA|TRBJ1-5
TGTGCCTGGGCAACGGGGACGGAGCAGCCCCAGCATTTT
CAWATGTEQPQHF
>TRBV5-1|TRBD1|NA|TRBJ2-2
TGCGCCAGCAGCTTGTCGACAGGGGGGAGCACCGGGGAGCTGTTTTTT
CASSLSTGGSTGELFF
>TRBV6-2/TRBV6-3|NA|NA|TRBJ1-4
TGTGCCAGCAGTACAGACCGTCGGAATGAAAAACTGTTTTTT
CASSTDRRNEKLFF
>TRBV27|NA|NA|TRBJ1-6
TGTGCCAGCAGTCCCCGCCGGAGCTCCTATAATTCACCCCTCCACTTT
CASSPRRSSYNSPLHF
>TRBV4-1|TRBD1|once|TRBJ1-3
TGCGCCAGCAGCTTTCTACAGGGGGCATCTGGAAACACCATATATTTT
CASSFLQGASGNTIYF
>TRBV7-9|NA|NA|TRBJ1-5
TGTGCCAGCAGCTTAGTACAGGGACAAACGCGGGATCAGCCCCAGCATTTT
CASSLVQGQTRDQPQHF
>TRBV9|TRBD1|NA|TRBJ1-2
TGTGCCAGCAGCGCCCAGGGGGCGGGTGGCTATGGCTACACCTTC
CASSAQGAGGYGYTF
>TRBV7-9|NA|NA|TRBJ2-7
TGTGCCAGCAGCTTGGGTAGCGAGTACGAGCAGTACTTC
CASSLGSEYEQYF
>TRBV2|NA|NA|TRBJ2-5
TGTGCCAGTAAATTTCGAGTTTCTTGGCAAGAGACCCAGTACTTC
CASKFRVSWQETQYF
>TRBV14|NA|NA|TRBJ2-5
TGTGCCAGCAGCTCCAGCCGGGACTACCAAGAGACCCAGTACTTC
CASSSSRDYQETQYF
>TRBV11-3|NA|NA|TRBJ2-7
TGTGCCAGCAGTCTCGACTCCTCCTACGAGCAGTACTTC
CASSLDSSYEQYF
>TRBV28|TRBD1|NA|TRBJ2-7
TGTGCCAGCAGGGACGGACAGGGGAACGACGAGCAGTACTTC
CASRDGQGNDEQYF
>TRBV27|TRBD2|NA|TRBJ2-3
TGTGCCAGCAGTTTCGGGGGAGGGAGAGATACGCAGTATTTT
CASSFGGGRDTQYF
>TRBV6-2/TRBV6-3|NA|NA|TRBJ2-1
TGTGCCAGCAGTTCCTCCGCTGGATATTGGCAGTTCTTC
CASSSSAGYWQFF
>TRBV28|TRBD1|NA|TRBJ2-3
TGTGCCAGCAGTCCCCAGGGGGCGATCATCACAGATACGCAGTATTTT
CASSPQGAIITDTQYF
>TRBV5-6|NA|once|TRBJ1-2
TGTGCCAGCAGCGGACGGGGCGCTAACTATGGCTACACCTTC
CASSGRGANYGYTF
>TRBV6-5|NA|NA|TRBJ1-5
TGTGCCAGCAGTTCTGACAGTTTCAATCAGCCCCAGCATTTT
CASSSDSFNQPQHF
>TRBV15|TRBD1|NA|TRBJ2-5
TGTGCCACCAGCGGCGGCCTCCGGGACAGGGGTTTGGGGGAGACCCAGTACTTC
CATSGGLRDRGLGETQYF
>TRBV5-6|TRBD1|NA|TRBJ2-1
TGTGCCAGCAGCTTGGGGGGGACAGCTTTCAATGAGCAGTTCTTC
CASSLGGTAFNEQFF
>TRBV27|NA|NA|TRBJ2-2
TGTGCCAGCAGTTCCAGGGGGGGAACCGGGGAGCTGTTTTTT
CASSSRGGTGELFF
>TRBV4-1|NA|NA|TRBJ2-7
TGCGCCAGCAGCGCCAGATTCCTAAACGAGCAGTACTTC
CASSARFLNEQYF
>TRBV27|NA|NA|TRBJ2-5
TGTGCCAGCAATTTCCCTCCCCGGTTCCAAGAGACCCAGTACTTC
CASNFPPRFQETQYF
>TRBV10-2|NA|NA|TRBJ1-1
TGCGCCAGCAGTGAGGGTCCCGCTGAAGCTTTCTTT
CASSEGPAEAFF
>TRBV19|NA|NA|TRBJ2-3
TGTGCCACCACGAGGGGGGTTGGCACAGATACGCAGTATTTT
CATTRGVGTDTQYF
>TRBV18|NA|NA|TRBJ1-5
TGTGCCAGCTCACCACGAGGCAATAGCAATCAGCCCCAGCATTTT
CASSPRGNSNQPQHF
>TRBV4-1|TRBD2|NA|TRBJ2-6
TGCGCCAGCACCAACCCCGGCCCGGGGGGGCCTGGGGCCAACGTCCTGACTTTC
CASTNPGPGGPGANVLTF
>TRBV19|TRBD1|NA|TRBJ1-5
TGTGCCAGTAGTACCCCCCACACAGGGGACGGAGGCAATCAGCCCCAGCATTTT
CASSTPHTGDGGNQPQHF
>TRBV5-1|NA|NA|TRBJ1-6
TGCGCCAGCAGCTTGTCCGGGGATAATTCACCCCTCCACTTT
CASSLSGDNSPLHF
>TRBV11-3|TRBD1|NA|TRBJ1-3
TGTGCCAGCAGCTCCGGACAGGGGAACTCCGGAAACACCATATATTTT
CASSSGQGNSGNTIYF
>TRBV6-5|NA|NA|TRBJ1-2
TGTGCCAGCAGTTACTCGTCAGGGGAAGACTTCTATGGCTACACCTTC
CASSYSSGEDFYGYTF
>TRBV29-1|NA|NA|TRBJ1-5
TGCAGCGTTGGAGAGGGCAATCAGCCCCAGCATTTT
CSVGEGNQPQHF
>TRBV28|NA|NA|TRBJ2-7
TGTGCCAGCAGTTCGGACTCTGGGGCCTACGAGCAGTACTTC
CASSSDSGAYEQYF
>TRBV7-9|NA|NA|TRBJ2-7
TGTGCCAGCAGCCCCCCCGGCCCCTTCACCTACGAGCAGTACTTC
CASSPPGPFTYEQYF
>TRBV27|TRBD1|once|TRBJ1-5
TGTGCCACCACGGGACAGGGCTATCAGCCCCAGCATTTT
CATTGQGYQPQHF
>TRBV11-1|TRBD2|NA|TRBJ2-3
TGTGCCAGCAGCTTAAGGACCCGGGGGGCAGATACGCAGTATTTT
CASSLRTRGADTQYF
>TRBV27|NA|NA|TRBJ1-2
TGTGCCAGCAGTTTGACGGGGTTCCGTGGCTACACCTTC
CASSLTGFRGYTF
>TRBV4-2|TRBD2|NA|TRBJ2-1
TGTGCCAGCAGCCAGTCTGGGGCTAGCGGGAGCGATGAGCAGTTCTTC
CASSQSGASGSDEQFF
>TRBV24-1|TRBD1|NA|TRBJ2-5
TGTGCCACCAGCGGACAGGGGAGTTTTCAAGAGACCCAGTACTTC
CATSGQGSFQETQYF
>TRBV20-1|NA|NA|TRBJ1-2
TGCAGTGCTAGTTCGACAGTGAGCGTCGGCTACACCTTC
CSASSTVSVGYTF
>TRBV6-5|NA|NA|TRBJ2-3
TGTGCCAGCAGTCTCCGACCTGGGGATACGCAGTATTTT
CASSLRPGDTQYF
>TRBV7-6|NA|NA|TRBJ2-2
TGTGCCAGCAGCGCTAGAATCAGGGAGAGGATCCCCGGGGAGCTGTTTTTT
CASSARIRERIPGELFF
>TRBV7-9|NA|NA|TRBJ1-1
TGTGCCAGCAGCTTATTAGTAGGGCAGAACACTGAAGCTTTCTTT
CASSLLVGQNTEAFF
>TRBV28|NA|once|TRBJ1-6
TGTGCCAGCAGTCCGGGTCCCCAAAGGGAATTTTCACCCCTCCACTTT
CASSPGPQREFSPLHF
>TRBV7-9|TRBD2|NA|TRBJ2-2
TGTGCCAGCCCATCATCCAGCGGGATAGTAGACACCGGGGAGCTGTTTTTT
CASPSSSGIVDTGELFF